The 27 T cell receptor beta chains presented below share a single source sample, sequenced in a study of T cells after yellow fever vaccination (dated by TCRdb to about 2019). The intended sense of this specimen's treatment or condition label: live attenuated yellow fever vaccine strain. Libraries were prepared through 5' RACE. Instrument used: Illumina HiSeq 2500. TCRdb handled the public reads itself, with Q25 trimming in fastp and clone calling in MiXCR, and kept productive beta chains. For every CDR3 protein sequence, its rows merge into one entry that carries the most common genes and DNA. The sample table holds about 550,000 distinct CDR3 sequences, of which 15% to 20% were seen once. The ten largest clones represent roughly an eighth of the sample. The sequenced sample was PBMCs, obtained 15 days after the yellow fever booster vaccination. The source of these receptors is a man under 40 who received the YFV17D yellow fever vaccine.

This clonotype was seen a few times. The chain carries TRBV6-1 and TRBJ2-5, with 9 nucleotides matching TRBD2. CDR1 and CDR2 (germline): MNHNS, SASEGT. With 8 bases clipped from V and 3 bases from J, the junction kept 4 bases outside the gene matches. CDR3 length equals 13 residues. The CDR3 spells CASLRTSEETQYF. The CDR3 bases are TGTGCCAGCTTACGGACTAGCGAAGAGACCCAGTACTTC.

The gene calls are TRBV7-9 and TRBJ2-3, with TRBD2 identical over 11 bases. V shed 1 base and J 2 bases; nucleotides not matched to a gene: 2. The CDR3 contains 16 residues. CDR1 and CDR2 from the germline V gene are SEHNR and FQNEAQ (reference sequence). This chain's CDR3 is CASSLGLAGTTDTQYF. As DNA, the CDR3 is TGTGCCAGCAGCTTAGGACTAGCGGGGACCACAGATACGCAGTATTTT.

This clonotype appeared a few times. V and J are TRBV10-3 and TRBJ2-5; D might be TRBD1 or TRBD2, each matching 5 bases. The CDR3 runs to 13 residues. V lost 9 bases and J 1 base, leaving 12 bases between the germline ends. Germline values: CDR1 ENHRY, CDR2 SYGVKD. CDR3 in DNA: TGTGCCATGGGACGGCCAGGCCAAGAGACCCAGTACTTC. This gives the protein CAMGRPGQETQYF.

This chain connects TRBV20-1 to TRBJ1-1; TRBD1 might be the D (6 bases). Germline V gene sequence: CDR1 DFQATT, CDR2 SNEGSKA (reference sequence). The germline V and J ends were trimmed by 1 base and 7 bases, with 16 bases remaining between them. There are 14 residues in the CDR3. DNA of the CDR3: TGCAGTGCTAGAGCGGCCGAGGGGGATAGTGAAGCTTTCTTT. Its translation is CSARAAEGDSEAFF.

V and J are TRBV7-9 and TRBJ1-6, with D unclear. The V and J ends lost 7 bases and 10 bases respectively, with 17 bases between them. This CDR3 comprises 14 residues. CDR1 is SEHNR, CDR2 FQNEAQ, per germline (reference sequence). DNA of the CDR3: TGTGCCAGCACCGACCCAAGCGGTAGATCACCCCTCCACTTT. It codes for CASTDPSGRSPLHF.

J is TRBJ1-5 and V is TRBV20-1; D is unresolved. Looked up from germline, CDR1 is DFQATT and CDR2 is SNEGSKA (reference sequence). This CDR3 is built from 13 residues. Trimming took 3 bases from V and 1 from J, leaving 7 bases between them. CDR3 sequence: CSARFTSNQPQHF. The CDR3 nucleotides are TGCAGTGCTAGGTTCACCAGCAATCAGCCCCAGCATTTT.

V and J are TRBV28 and TRBJ2-7; possible D gene TRBD2, 5 bases. The CDR3 runs 14 residues. V shed 6 bases and J shed 5 bases, with 17 bases lying between them. CDR1 and CDR2 from the germline V gene are MDHEN and SYDVKM. As DNA, the CDR3 is TGTGCCAGCAGGGCCTGGACGGAGGCCGACGAGCAGTACTTC. Encoded protein: CASRAWTEADEQYF.

This clonotype was seen many times. The chain has TRBV5-6 and TRBJ2-7; 11 bases line up with TRBD1. With V trimmed by 4 bases and J by 3 bases, 0 bases remained unmatched. CDR3 length equals 13 residues. Germline-derived CDR1 and CDR2 are SGHDT and YYEEEE. DNA of the CDR3: TGTGCCAGCAGCGGGACAGGGGGCTACGAGCAGTACTTC. As protein: CASSGTGGYEQYF.

This chain connects TRBV5-1 to TRBJ1-1; tentative D call: TRBD1 (5 bases). Germline V gene lookup returns CDR1 SGHRS and CDR2 YFSETQ. The CDR3 sequence is 14 residues long. Trimming left V 2 bases short and J 3 bases short, with 11 bases between. CDR3 bases: TGCGCCAGCAGCTTCCTTCCGGGGGACACTGAAGCTTTCTTT. Amino acids: CASSFLPGDTEAFF.

This clonotype showed up just a few times. This sequence joins TRBV27 and TRBJ2-1; TRBD2 agrees at 10 bases. J was trimmed by 9 bases and V by 3 bases; bases with no gene match: 11. CDR3 length: 16 amino acids. The germline CDR1 and CDR2 sequences are MNHEY and SMNVEV (reference sequence). This chain's CDR3 is CASSLGAPGLAIEQFF. The CDR3, as DNA: TGTGCCAGCAGTTTGGGGGCTCCGGGACTAGCGATTGAGCAGTTCTTC.

This clonotype was observed a handful of times. The chain carries TRBV6-5 and TRBJ2-7, with D perhaps matching TRBD2 (6 bases). Trimming took off 0 bases at V and 6 bases at J, with 18 bases between the two ends. CDR3 length: 16 amino acids. Germline values: CDR1 MNHEY, CDR2 SVGAGI. For the CDR3, the DNA is TGTGCCAGCAGTTACTCGACTATCGGGAGAGGGCCCGAGCAGTACTTC. The encoded protein is CASSYSTIGRGPEQYF.

This clonotype was picked up many times. The chain carries TRBV7-9 and TRBJ2-7; tentatively, D is TRBD1 (6 bases). The length of the CDR3 is 12 residues. Germline V gives CDR1 SEHNR, CDR2 FQNEAQ (reference sequence). V lost 3 bases to trimming and J lost 7 bases, with 10 bases between them. The CDR3 loop is CASSFTGTEQYF. The CDR3 DNA reads TGTGCCAGCAGCTTCACAGGGACAGAGCAGTACTTC.

In its sample, this clonotype was seen a few times. V and J are TRBV7-9 and TRBJ2-3; 8 bases match TRBD1. The CDR3 extends over 14 amino acids. V trimming: 4 bases; J trimming: 4 bases; junction bases outside the gene matches: 4. From germline, CDR1 is SEHNR and CDR2 FQNEAQ (reference sequence). For the CDR3, the DNA is TGTGCCAGCAGCTCATGGACAGGGTCAGATACGCAGTATTTT. This encodes CASSSWTGSDTQYF.

This clonotype was picked up many times. The chain employs TRBV2 and TRBJ2-1; D uncertain. The germline V gene encodes CDR1 SNHLY and CDR2 FYNNEI. This CDR3 region has 11 residues. Trimming pared 6 bases from V and 4 bases from J, leaving 4 bases between. CDR3 in amino acids: CASRGYNEQFF. Written as DNA, the CDR3 is TGTGCCAGCAGAGGTTACAATGAGCAGTTCTTC.

The gene calls are TRBV5-1 and TRBJ1-6; 9 bases agree with TRBD1. V shed 5 bases, J shed 7 bases, and the junction held 4 bases outside the gene matches. The CDR3 has 14 amino acids. Germline CDR1 SGHRS, CDR2 YFSETQ. CDR3 in DNA: TGCGCCAGCAGGCCGGACAGGGGAAATTCACCCCTCCACTTT. Translation gives CASRPDRGNSPLHF.

This clonotype was seen a few times. The genes are TRBV12-3 or TRBV12-4 and TRBJ1-1, with 7 bases identical to TRBD1. The CDR3 contains 15 residues. The junction had 12 bases not matched to a gene; V was cut back by 5 bases and J by 6 bases. Here the CDR3 reads CASSPGDSKGSEAFF. CDR3 DNA: TGTGCCAGCAGTCCCGGGGACAGCAAAGGCTCTGAAGCTTTCTTT.

The chain uses TRBV6-2 or TRBV6-3 and TRBJ2-3; no clear D. Looked up from germline, CDR1 is MNHEY and CDR2 is SVGEGT. The CDR3 spans 15 residues. Trimming stripped 0 bases from V and 2 bases from J, with 9 bases between. The CDR3 protein is CASSYSMSVTDTQYF. The DNA for the CDR3 is TGTGCCAGCAGTTACTCGATGTCAGTCACAGATACGCAGTATTTT.

This clonotype came up a few times. The J gene is TRBJ1-5, the V gene TRBV20-1; 7 positions match TRBD1. Germline CDR1 reads DFQATT; CDR2 reads SNEGSKA (reference sequence). The CDR3 extends over 14 amino acids. V dropped 7 bases and J dropped 2; count of bases not matched to a gene: 8. The CDR3 coding sequence is TGCAGTGGAGTAGGGACAGTGGGCAATCAGCCCCAGCATTTT. It specifies CSGVGTVGNQPQHF.

This CDR3 is CASSLLADLSPMNTEAFF. CDR3 DNA sequence: TGCGCCAGCAGCTTATTGGCAGATCTTAGCCCTATGAACACTGAAGCTTTCTTT. This chain links TRBV5-1 with TRBJ1-1; no definite D call. V lost 2 bases and J 0 bases, leaving 20 bases between the germline ends. Germline values: CDR1 SGHRS, CDR2 YFSETQ. CDR3 size: 18 residues.

The chain employs TRBV6-1 and TRBJ2-7; D uncertain. Between the trimmed V and J ends, which lost 6 bases and 2 bases, there was a span of 11 bases. The V gene's germline CDR1 is MNHNS and CDR2 SASEGT. This CDR3 is built from 13 residues. The CDR3 sequence: CASRPGFTYEQYF. The CDR3 coding sequence is TGTGCCAGCAGGCCGGGTTTTACCTACGAGCAGTACTTC.

J is TRBJ2-5 and V is TRBV20-1, with D perhaps matching TRBD1 (6 bases). The CDR3 is made up of 14 amino acids. The germline V gene encodes CDR1 DFQATT and CDR2 SNEGSKA (reference sequence). V lost 3 bases and J 4 bases, leaving 15 bases between the germline ends. CDR3: CSASRDTTGETQYF. The CDR3 bases are TGCAGTGCTAGCCGGGACACAACCGGAGAGACCCAGTACTTC.

The chain carries TRBV25-1 and TRBJ2-2; 7 bases agree with TRBD1. CDR3 length: 15 residues. Germline-derived CDR1 and CDR2 are MGHDK and SYGVNS. Germline trimming cut 5 bases from V and 7 bases from J; bases unmatched to any gene: 10. The CDR3 reads CASSSQTGYVGELFF. CDR3 coding DNA: TGTGCCAGCAGTTCCCAGACAGGGTACGTCGGGGAGCTGTTTTTT.

The V gene is TRBV25-1, the J gene TRBJ1-6; tentative D call: TRBD1 (5 bases). CDR1 and CDR2 from the germline V gene are MGHDK and SYGVNS. This CDR3 region has 17 residues. V lost 3 bases and J lost 1, with 13 bases in between. As DNA, the CDR3 is TGTGCCAGCAGTGAGGGGCCGCGGGAATCCTATAATTCACCCCTCCACTTT. Its protein is CASSEGPRESYNSPLHF.

This clonotype was found a few times. The V call is TRBV18, the J call TRBJ2-3, with 11 bases aligning to TRBD2. Trimming removed 4 bases from V and 9 bases from J; junction bases left unmatched: 12. This CDR3 has 16 amino acids. Germline V lookup: CDR1 KGHSH, CDR2 LQKENI. The CDR3 loop is CASSHASGRNLHTQYF. Written as DNA, the CDR3 is TGTGCCAGCTCACATGCTAGCGGGAGGAATCTACACACGCAGTATTTT.

The V call is TRBV20-1, the J call TRBJ1-1; tentative D call: TRBD1 (6 bases). V lost 0 bases and J lost 8, with 10 bases in between. The CDR3 consists of 12 residues. From germline, CDR1 is DFQATT and CDR2 SNEGSKA (reference sequence). CDR3 sequence (DNA): TGCAGTGCTAGAGAGGGGACAAACGAAGCTTTCTTT. Translation gives CSAREGTNEAFF.

The V and J genes are TRBV3-1 and TRBJ2-3; D remains ambiguous. Germline V gene lookup returns CDR1 LGHDT and CDR2 YNNKEL (reference sequence). Trimming stripped 3 bases from V and 4 bases from J, with 5 bases between. CDR3 length: 12 amino acids. This CDR3 is CASSHSPDTQYF. For the CDR3, the DNA is TGTGCCAGCAGCCATTCCCCAGATACGCAGTATTTT.

The rearrangement uses TRBV10-2 and TRBJ2-5; D possibly corresponds to TRBD1 (5 bases). The CDR3 spans 19 residues. CDR1 and CDR2 (germline): WSHSY, SAAADI. V was clipped by 0 bases and J by 2 bases, with 22 bases between them. CDR3 sequence reads: CASSESLTASPEDQETQYF. CDR3 in DNA: TGCGCCAGCAGTGAGTCATTGACAGCCTCTCCTGAGGATCAAGAGACCCAGTACTTC.